A single sample is the source of the 26 T cell receptor beta chains below, sequenced in a study of cytomegalovirus exposure and HLA in healthy donors. The study ran its PCR with 60 Vbeta and 13 Jbeta primers. The repertoire was sequenced with immunoSEQ multiplex PCR; TCRdb's copy has only in-frame clones and lacks some. The sample consists of about 220,000 clones, about three quarters of them appearing once. The specimen sequenced was PBMCs. The receptors derive from a male donor in good health and CMV-seronegative.

The chain combines TRBV27 with TRBJ2-7, with 9 bases identical to TRBD1. Germline CDR1 is MNHEY and CDR2 is SMNVEV (reference sequence). V trimming: 4 bases; J trimming: 3 bases; junction bases outside the gene matches: 10. This CDR3 region has 16 residues. CDR3 in amino acids: CASSSPPGQGVYEQYF. As DNA, the CDR3 is TGTGCCAGCAGTTCTCCGCCGGGACAGGGCGTCTACGAGCAGTACTTC.

This sequence joins TRBV9 and TRBJ2-3; 10 bases fit TRBD2. CDR3 length: 16 residues. Germline V gives CDR1 SGDLS, CDR2 YYNGEE. Trimming at V came to 0 bases and at J to 6 bases, leaving 7 bases not matched to a gene. DNA for the CDR3: TGTGCCAGCAGCGTAGGCAGCGGGGGGGCAAGCGATACGCAGTATTTT. Its protein is CASSVGSGGASDTQYF.

This clone was picked up a small number of times. V usage is TRBV5-4 and J usage is TRBJ1-2, with a weak D call TRBD1 (5 bases). There are 15 residues in the CDR3. CDR1 and CDR2 (germline): SGHNT, YYREEE (reference sequence). Trimming left V 0 bases short and J 2 bases short, with 11 bases between. The CDR3 region has the DNA TGTGCCAGCAGCTTGGTTGACAGTGGCAACTATGGCTACACCTTC. It yields the protein CASSLVDSGNYGYTF.

This chain connects TRBV9 to TRBJ2-7; 9 bases map to TRBD2. This CDR3 has 13 amino acids. CDR1 and CDR2 from the germline V gene are SGDLS and YYNGEE. Trimming at V came to 3 bases and at J to 5 bases, leaving 3 bases not matched to a gene. The CDR3 here is CASSGSGRHEQYF. The DNA of the CDR3 is TGTGCCAGCAGCGGAAGCGGGAGGCACGAGCAGTACTTC.

In DNA, the CDR3 is TGTGCCAGCAGCCGAGCGGGAGGAGTCACCGGGGAGCTGTTTTTT. It encodes CASSRAGGVTGELFF. The V gene is TRBV5-4, the J gene TRBJ2-2, with 9 nucleotides matching TRBD2. The germline V gene encodes CDR1 SGHNT and CDR2 YYREEE (reference sequence). V shed 4 bases and J 4 bases; nucleotides not matched to a gene: 5. CDR3 size: 15 residues.

The V and J genes are TRBV5-4 and TRBJ2-3; D gene uncertain. The germline V gene has CDR1 SGHNT and CDR2 YYREEE (reference sequence). CDR3 size: 11 residues. Trimming took 8 bases from V and 0 from J, leaving 4 bases between them. This CDR3 is CASQSTDTQYF. CDR3 coding DNA: TGTGCCAGTCAGAGCACAGATACGCAGTATTTT.

J is TRBJ2-5 and V is TRBV28; D is unresolved. Germline-derived CDR1 and CDR2 are MDHEN and SYDVKM. The germline V and J ends were trimmed by 6 bases and 4 bases, with 15 bases remaining between them. The length of the CDR3 is 14 residues. CDR3 sequence (DNA): TGTGCCAGCAGGGTTTCCCTAATCTCAGAGACCCAGTACTTC. The encoded protein is CASRVSLISETQYF.

The rearrangement links TRBV5-3 to TRBJ2-4; TRBD2 might be the D (5 bases). TRBV5-3 is given ORF status, its function remaining uncertain. Trimming removed 4 bases from V and 0 bases from J, with 14 bases in between. CDR3 length equals 16 residues. CDR3 loop: CARSLLADLAKNIQYF. As DNA, the CDR3 is TGTGCCAGAAGCCTTCTGGCGGACTTAGCCAAAAACATTCAGTACTTC.

The gene calls are TRBV5-8 and TRBJ1-1, with 8 bases matching TRBD1. CDR3 length: 15 residues. V dropped 5 bases and J dropped 5; count of bases not matched to a gene: 11. The germline V gene encodes CDR1 SGHTS and CDR2 YDEGEE. The CDR3: CASSQGQGGYTEAFF. CDR3 bases: TGTGCCAGCAGTCAAGGACAGGGCGGGTATACTGAAGCTTTCTTT.

V gene TRBV27 combines with J gene TRBJ2-2; D uncertain. The CDR3 length is 14 residues. V was pared by 3 bases and J by 4 bases, with 9 bases between. Germline-derived CDR1 and CDR2 are MNHEY and SMNVEV (reference sequence). The CDR3 nucleotides are TGTGCCAGCAGTTTCGTCGGAGCCACCGGGGAGCTGTTTTTT. Amino acids: CASSFVGATGELFF.

With respect to this clone: Other DNA sequences in this specimen translate into the identical CDR3. The gene calls are TRBV27 and TRBJ2-1; D gene uncertain. This CDR3 is 13 amino acids long. Trimming removed 5 bases from V and 0 bases from J, with 5 bases in between. CDR1 and CDR2 (germline): MNHEY, SMNVEV (reference sequence). The CDR3 sequence: CASSTSSYNEQFF. The CDR3 coding sequence is TGTGCCAGCAGTACCAGCTCCTACAATGAGCAGTTCTTC.

This chain joins TRBV4-3 and TRBJ2-2; D is possibly TRBD1 (6 bases). The CDR3 loop spans 15 amino acids. Trimming took 4 bases from V and 1 from J, leaving 10 bases between them. Looked up from germline, CDR1 is LGHNA and CDR2 is YSLEER. CDR3 sequence (DNA): TGCGCCAGCAGCCCGGGACATTTGAACACCGGGGAGCTGTTTTTT. Its translation is CASSPGHLNTGELFF.

The chain joins TRBV9 to TRBJ1-2, with D maybe TRBD1 (6 bases). The germline CDR1 and CDR2 sequences are SGDLS and YYNGEE. This CDR3 has 15 residues. V was cut by 1 base and J by 4 bases, with 14 bases left in between. CDR3 amino acids: CASSVTQGEGYGYTF. The DNA for the CDR3 is TGTGCCAGCAGCGTAACACAGGGAGAAGGCTATGGCTACACCTTC.

The chain uses TRBV6-4 and TRBJ2-1, with D unresolved. This CDR3 region has 15 residues. Germline-derived CDR1 and CDR2 are MRHNA and SNTAGT. Trimming took 0 bases from V and 0 from J, leaving 6 bases between them. CDR3 DNA sequence: TGTGCCAGCAGTGACTCGCCCAGCTCCTACAATGAGCAGTTCTTC. It codes for CASSDSPSSYNEQFF.

This clone came up once. The rearrangement links TRBV2 to TRBJ2-6; 9 nucleotides line up with TRBD2. CDR3 size: 17 residues. The V gene end was trimmed by 8 bases and the J gene end by 3 bases; junction bases not matched to a gene: 11. Germline V gene data show CDR1 as SNHLY and CDR2 as FYNNEI. CDR3 residues: CASGFSGSDRGANVLTF. In DNA, the CDR3 is TGTGCCAGCGGTTTTAGCGGGAGTGATCGTGGGGCCAACGTCCTGACTTTC.

The chain employs TRBV11-3 and TRBJ2-2; 7 bases line up with TRBD1. The CDR3 covers 16 residues. Unmatched junction bases numbered 4, after V lost 2 bases and J lost 1 base. Per the germline V gene, CDR1 is SGHNT and CDR2 is YENEEA. The CDR3 sequence: CASSLLRDRNTGELFF. The CDR3 region has the DNA TGTGCCAGCAGCTTACTCCGGGACAGGAACACCGGGGAGCTGTTTTTT.

V usage is TRBV7-2 and J usage is TRBJ1-1; D not resolved. This CDR3 is built from 13 residues. Trimming left V 0 bases short and J 5 bases short, with 7 bases between. Germline CDR1 and CDR2: SGHTA and FQGNSA. The CDR3 is CASSLAEGTEAFF. The CDR3 DNA sequence: TGTGCCAGCAGCTTAGCAGAGGGAACTGAAGCTTTCTTT.

The chain employs TRBV7-2 and TRBJ1-2; perhaps TRBD1 as D (6 bases). V gave up 7 bases and J gave up 2 bases, with 8 bases separating them. The CDR3 extends over 12 amino acids. In germline, CDR1 is SGHTA, CDR2 FQGNSA. The CDR3, as DNA: TGTGCCAGCAACAGGGAGAACTATGGCTACACCTTC. The encoded protein is CASNRENYGYTF.

The CDR3 DNA reads TGTGCCAGCAGCCCACCCCGGCTAGCGGGAGTCTACGAGCAGTACTTC. Its translation: CASSPPRLAGVYEQYF. This chain links TRBV5-4 with TRBJ2-7; TRBD2 aligns across 10 bases. The trim removed 4 bases at V and 3 bases at J, leaving 10 bases unmatched. This CDR3 region has 16 residues. CDR1 SGHNT and CDR2 YYREEE come from the germline V gene (reference sequence). Drawing the rest from reference TRBV5-4 and TRBJ2-7, the complete variable domain is ETGVTQSPTHLIKTRGQQVTLRCSSQSGHNTVSWYQQALGQGPQFIFQYYREEENGRGNFPPRFSGLQFPNYSSELNVNALELDDSALYLCASSPPRLAGVYEQYFGPGTRLTVT.

V usage is TRBV7-2 and J usage is TRBJ2-1, with D possibly matching TRBD2 (7 bases). The CDR3 runs to 15 residues. Germline CDR1 and CDR2: SGHTA and FQGNSA. Trimming left V 3 bases short and J 9 bases short, with 18 bases between. CDR3: CASSFSSGEGTEQFF. The CDR3 DNA is TGTGCCAGCAGCTTCTCCTCAGGGGAGGGGACTGAGCAGTTCTTC.

V gene TRBV6-5 combines with J gene TRBJ2-7; D is unclear. Germline loops: CDR1 MNHEY, CDR2 SVGAGI. Trimming took 4 bases from V and 3 from J, leaving 10 bases between them. The CDR3 sequence is 13 residues long. CDR3 DNA: TGTGCCAGCAGTTCTTCCCCACTCTACGAGCAGTACTTC. This sequence encodes CASSSSPLYEQYF.

The V call is TRBV5-1, the J call TRBJ2-3; 10 positions match TRBD1. The V and J ends lost 0 bases and 4 bases, in that order; junction bases with no gene match: 2. CDR1 is SGHRS and CDR2 is YFSETQ in the germline V gene. This CDR3 contains 15 residues. CDR3 in DNA: TGCGCCAGCAGCTTGGAGACAGGGGGCGCAGATACGCAGTATTTT. This sequence encodes CASSLETGGADTQYF. The full variable domain, rest sourced from reference TRBV5-1 and TRBJ2-3, is KAGVTQTPRYLIKTRGQQVTLSCSPISGHRSVSWYQQTPGQGLQFLFEYFSETQRNKGNFPGRFSGRQFSNSRSEMNVSTLELGDSALYLCASSLETGGADTQYFGPGTRLTVL.

The V call is TRBV28, the J call TRBJ1-1; TRBD1 agrees at 8 bases. The germline V gene encodes CDR1 MDHEN and CDR2 SYDVKM. Unmatched junction bases numbered 4, after V lost 6 bases and J lost 4 bases. The CDR3 contains 13 residues. The CDR3 nucleotides are TGTGCCAGCAGGGACAGGGTGCGCACTGAAGCTTTCTTT. Translated, it gives CASRDRVRTEAFF.

The chain couples TRBV4-3 to TRBJ1-2, with no clear D. This CDR3 spans 15 amino acids. The germline CDR1 and CDR2 sequences are LGHNA and YSLEER. V lost 0 bases and J 8 bases, leaving 16 bases between the germline ends. The CDR3 DNA sequence: TGCGCCAGCAGCCAAGACCCGTGGTCGGGGAGAGGCTACACCTTC. Amino acid sequence: CASSQDPWSGRGYTF.

V gene TRBV7-9 combines with J gene TRBJ1-2, with 9 nucleotides matching TRBD1. CDR1 and CDR2 (germline): SEHNR, FQNEAQ (reference sequence). V lost 5 bases to trimming and J lost 2 bases; unmatched junction nucleotides: 3. The CDR3 consists of 14 residues. CDR3 DNA sequence: TGTGCCAGCAGCGCCGGACAGGGGAACTATGGCTACACCTTC. Residues: CASSAGQGNYGYTF.

The chain employs TRBV5-1 and TRBJ1-3, with D tentatively TRBD1 (5 bases). Between the trimmed V and J ends, which lost 0 bases and 2 bases, there was a span of 9 bases. The CDR3 totals 15 residues. Per germline, CDR1 SGHRS and CDR2 YFSETQ. CDR3 coding DNA: TGCGCCAGCAGCTTGGCTTCGGGGGCTGGAAACACCATATATTTT. It yields the protein CASSLASGAGNTIYF.